This section outlines one T cell receptor beta chain sequence together with its context. Its antigen is unknown. This sample stems from a study of cytomegalovirus exposure and HLA in healthy donors. Study findings and constraints: It emerged from a later analysis that several of the most significant clusters appeared to be linked to common viral pathogens. The study designated around 150 TCR beta chains cytomegalovirus-associated. In a later analysis, HLA-C alleles had the fewest associated TCRs, DRB1 alleles the most. It is likely that the observed cluster of highly shared sequence variants was a sequencing artifact.

This CDR3 is built from 15 residues. The germline CDR1 and CDR2 sequences are MNHNS and SASEGT. Both 60 Vbeta primers and 13 Jbeta primers went into the PCR. Here immunoSEQ multiplex PCR was the method, and the copy in TCRdb shows in-frame clones only, minus some. The sample includes roughly 180,000 clones, approximately 80% of them seen just once. The rearrangement links TRBV6-1 to TRBJ2-5; TRBD2 aligns across 13 bases. The DNA end lines up better with TRBJ2-7; the J call may be wrong. The origin of this receptor is a woman between 45 and 60 years old in good health and CMV-seropositive. Sequencing input: PBMCs. CDR3 nucleotides: TGTGCCATCGCAGCACTAGCGGGAGGGCCCTACGAGCAGTACTTC. Protein sequence: CAIAALAGGPYEQYF.